These 8 T cell receptor beta chains were all obtained from the same sample, sequenced in a study of T cells after yellow fever vaccination. Via MiXCR, TCRdb re-called the 5' RACE reads, giving one row per CDR3 protein. Among around 70,000 distinct CDR3 sequences listed, roughly 6.9% were seen once. Here the sequenced sample was CD8+ T cells sorted from PBMCs, taken around 5 days after the first yellow fever vaccination. All receptors come from a man between 18 and 29 years old who received the YFV17D yellow fever vaccine.

This clonotype showed up many times. This rearrangement joins TRBV5-6 to TRBJ2-1; tentatively, D is TRBD1 (5 bases). Germline V lookup: CDR1 SGHDT, CDR2 YYEEEE. CDR3 length equals 13 residues. V was shortened by 2 bases and J by 6 bases, with 9 bases between the two germline ends. The CDR3 loop is CASSFSRANEQFF. The CDR3 bases are TGTGCCAGCAGCTTTTCCAGGGCCAATGAGCAGTTCTTC.

The chain is built from TRBV9 and TRBJ1-5; D is undetermined. Germline CDR1 reads SGDLS; CDR2 reads YYNGEE. The V end lost 7 bases, the J end lost 2 bases, and 7 bases lay between the germline ends. The CDR3 sequence is 12 residues long. CDR3 sequence reads: CASGPGNQPQHF. The CDR3 DNA is TGTGCCAGCGGACCCGGCAATCAGCCCCAGCATTTT.

This clonotype was detected a few times. The genes are TRBV7-2 and TRBJ2-1; tentative D call: TRBD2 (6 bases). V lost 10 bases and J 10 bases, leaving 20 bases between the germline ends. From germline, CDR1 is SGHTA and CDR2 FQGNSA. The CDR3 is made up of 13 amino acids. CDR3 nucleotides: TGTGCCATCGGGGGACTTTCCTTTAAGGAGCAGTTCTTC. It encodes CAIGGLSFKEQFF.

This clonotype has ten or more counts. The V call is TRBV6-6, the J call TRBJ2-1; D not resolved. The CDR3 length is 12 residues. Trimming took off 3 bases at V and 8 bases at J, with 8 bases between the two ends. From germline, CDR1 is MNHNY and CDR2 SVGAGI (reference sequence). The CDR3 protein is CASSYGFDEQFF. CDR3 sequence (DNA): TGTGCCAGCAGTTATGGGTTCGATGAGCAGTTCTTC.

Regarding this clonotype: Compared with germline, one end of the junction differs, possibly owing to a read error. The gene calls are TRBV27 and TRBJ2-1; D is uncertain. CDR1 MNHEY and CDR2 SMNVEV come from the germline V gene (reference sequence). There are 12 residues in the CDR3. The CDR3 DNA is TGTGCCATCAGTTTATCGCGCAATGAGCAGTTCTTC. Translation: CAISLSRNEQFF.

At least ten counts were recorded for this clonotype. The V call is TRBV7-9, the J call TRBJ2-1, with 7 nucleotides matching TRBD1. CDR3 size: 15 residues. V lost 5 bases, J lost 7 bases, and 11 bases stayed unmatched. The germline gives CDR1 SEHNR, CDR2 FQNEAQ (reference sequence). The CDR3 sequence: CASSIRQGSVNEQFF. The CDR3 coding sequence is TGTGCCAGCAGCATACGACAGGGAAGTGTGAATGAGCAGTTCTTC. The whole variable domain, filled in from reference TRBV7-9 and TRBJ2-1, reads DTGVSQNPRHKITKRGQNVTFRCDPISEHNRLYWYRQTLGQGPEFLTYFQNEAQLEKSRLLSDRFSAERPKGSFSTLEIQRTEQGDSAMYLCASSIRQGSVNEQFFGPGTRLTVL.

At least ten counts were recorded for this clonotype. The J gene is TRBJ1-5, the V gene TRBV4-1, with 7 bases aligning to TRBD1. J lost 6 bases, V lost 4 bases, and 6 bases had no gene match. Germline V CDR1 and CDR2: MGHRA, YSYEKL. The CDR3 contains 14 residues. The CDR3 DNA follows: TGCGCCAGCAGCCCCCGGCAGGGGGGTCAGCCCCAGCATTTT. This codes for CASSPRQGGQPQHF.

CDR3 sequence: CASSYSGTSYEQYF. Here the CDR3 DNA reads TGTGCCAGCAGTTACTCCGGGACCAGCTACGAGCAGTACTTC. The V call is TRBV6-5, the J call TRBJ2-7, with D perhaps assigned TRBD1 or TRBD2 (5 bases each). Germline loops: CDR1 MNHEY, CDR2 SVGAGI. Trimming pared 0 bases from V and 3 bases from J, leaving 9 bases between. This CDR3 is built from 14 residues.